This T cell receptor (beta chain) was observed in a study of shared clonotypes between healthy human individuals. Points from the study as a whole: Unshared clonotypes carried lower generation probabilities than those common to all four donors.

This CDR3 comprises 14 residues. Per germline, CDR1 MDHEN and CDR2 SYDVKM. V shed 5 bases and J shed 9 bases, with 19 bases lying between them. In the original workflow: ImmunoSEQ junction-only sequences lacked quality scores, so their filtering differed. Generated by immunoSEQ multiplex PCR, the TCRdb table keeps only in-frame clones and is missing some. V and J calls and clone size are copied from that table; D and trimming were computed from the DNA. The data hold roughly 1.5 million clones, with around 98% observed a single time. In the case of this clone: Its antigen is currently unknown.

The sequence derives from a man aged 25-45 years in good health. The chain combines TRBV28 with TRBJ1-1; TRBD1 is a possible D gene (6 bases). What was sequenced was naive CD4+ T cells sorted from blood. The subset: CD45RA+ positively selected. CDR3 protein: CASSPPRQVLQAFF. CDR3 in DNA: TGTGCCAGCAGTCCCCCCCGACAGGTCTTACAAGCTTTCTTT.